This record concerns one T cell receptor beta chain sequence. The data were taken from a study of T cell responses to AZD1222 COVID-19 vaccine. Only in-frame clones appear in the TCRdb table, and some are missing; sequencing was by immunoSEQ multiplex PCR. The sample contains 95,000 to 110,000 clones, 90% of which appear only once. Trimming pared 6 bases from V and 6 bases from J, leaving 10 bases between. Germline CDR1 and CDR2: SNHLY and FYNNEI. The CDR3 length is 12 residues. The sequencing here drew on peripheral blood, taken on day 0 of AZD1222 vaccination. The chain employs TRBV2 and TRBJ2-3, with unresolved D. This receptor was identified in an adult in good health. CDR3 amino acids: CASRGFADTQYF. CDR3 nucleotides: TGTGCCAGCAGGGGGTTCGCGGATACGCAGTATTTT.